This TCR beta chain emerged from a study of response to subunit inactivated influenza vaccine. MiXCR, run by TCRdb on the RT-PCR reads, gives a single entry per CDR3 protein. The data show roughly 150,000 distinct CDR3 sequences, approximately 10% seen once. This clonotype was counted only a few times. The antigen is undetermined. Study conclusions and caveats: Each seasonal influenza vaccination, the authors suggested, recruits few new T cells.

J gave up 0 bases and V 6 bases, and 8 bases lay outside the gene matches. This CDR3 contains 16 residues. Germline lookup yields CDR1 SQVTM and CDR2 ANQGSEA. The chain has TRBV29-1 and TRBJ2-3; 11 bases match TRBD2. This material consisted of non-naive T cells sorted from PBMCs, taken roughly 48 days after vaccination. The sequence came from a man aged 50 to 59 who received an inactivated influenza vaccine. CDR3 sequence: CSVRGGTSGSTDTQYF. DNA of the CDR3: TGCAGCGTGAGAGGGGGGACTAGCGGTAGCACAGATACGCAGTATTTT.